Below, one T cell receptor beta chain is given with its context. The sample comes from a study of T cell changes during pregnancy in multiple sclerosis. Only in-frame clones appear in the TCRdb table, and some are missing; sequencing was by immunoSEQ multiplex PCR. Of around 69,000 clones listed, about 91% are singletons. With 6 bases removed from V and 7 bases from J, the gap between germline ends came to 9 bases. The CDR3 length is 11 residues. Germline CDR1 MNHEY, CDR2 SMNVEV (reference sequence). The sample in question was CD8+ T cells from peripheral blood mononuclear cells, obtained before pregnancy. V usage is TRBV27 and J usage is TRBJ2-5; the D is unclear. The TCR was taken from a female donor with multiple sclerosis, enrolled in a pregnancy study. CDR3 coding DNA: TGTGCCAGCAGCAGGCTGGGGACCCAGTACTTC. Its protein is CASSRLGTQYF.